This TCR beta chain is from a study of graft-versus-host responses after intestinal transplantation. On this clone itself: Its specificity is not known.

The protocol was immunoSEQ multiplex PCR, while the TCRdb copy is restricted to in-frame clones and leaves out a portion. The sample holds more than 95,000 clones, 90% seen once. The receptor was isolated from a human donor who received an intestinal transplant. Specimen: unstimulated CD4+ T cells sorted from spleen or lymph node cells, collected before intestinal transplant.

DNA for the CDR3: TGTGCCAGCAGCGTACGGGACAGGACTAATGAAAAACTGTTTTTT. Translation: CASSVRDRTNEKLFF. The chain is built from TRBV9 and TRBJ1-4; 8 bases line up with TRBD1. The V gene end was trimmed by 1 base and the J gene end by 2 bases; junction bases not matched to a gene: 1. The CDR3 runs 15 residues. CDR1 and CDR2 (germline): SGDLS, YYNGEE.